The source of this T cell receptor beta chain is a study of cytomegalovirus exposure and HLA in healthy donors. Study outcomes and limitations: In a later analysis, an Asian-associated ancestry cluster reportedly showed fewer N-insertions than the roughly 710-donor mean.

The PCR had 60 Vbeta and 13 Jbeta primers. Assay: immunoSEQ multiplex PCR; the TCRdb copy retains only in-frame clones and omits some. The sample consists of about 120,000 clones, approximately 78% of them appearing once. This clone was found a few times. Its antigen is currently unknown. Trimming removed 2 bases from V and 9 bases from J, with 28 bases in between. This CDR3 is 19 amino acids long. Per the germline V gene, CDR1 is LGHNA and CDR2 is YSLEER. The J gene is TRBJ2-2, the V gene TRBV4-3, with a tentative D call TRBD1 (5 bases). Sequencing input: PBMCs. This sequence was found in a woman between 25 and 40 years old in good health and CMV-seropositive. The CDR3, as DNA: TGCGCCAGCAGCCAACGTATCCCTCAGGGAAATGGGGTCATATGGGAGCTGTTTTTT. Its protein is CASSQRIPQGNGVIWELFF.